Each of the 18 T cell receptor beta chains below was sequenced from the same sample in a study of beta chain features in type 1 diabetes. The sequenced template was cDNA made from the entire isolated RNA. Produced via immunoSEQ multiplex PCR; TCRdb's table is partial and in-frame only. The data show about 900,000 clones, with about a sixth seen just once and 0.023% held by the top ten. Sequencing used naive CD4+ T cells from blood. The source is a woman aged 18-35 years in good health.

This clone was detected a few times. The rearrangement links TRBV27 to TRBJ2-5; D remains unclear. Trimming pared 7 bases from V and 1 base from J, leaving 1 base between. Germline assignment: CDR1 MNHEY and CDR2 SMNVEV (reference sequence). The CDR3 runs 10 residues. Here the CDR3 reads CASIQETQYF. The CDR3 DNA reads TGTGCCAGCATCCAAGAGACCCAGTACTTC.

The gene calls are TRBV18 and TRBJ2-7; D remains ambiguous. With 4 bases removed from V and 0 bases from J, the gap between germline ends came to 10 bases. Germline V gives CDR1 KGHSH, CDR2 LQKENI. This CDR3 spans 14 amino acids. CDR3 sequence reads: CASSLSRSSYEQYF. The CDR3 DNA reads TGTGCCAGCTCACTGTCCCGTAGCTCCTACGAGCAGTACTTC. The complete variable domain, with remaining parts taken from reference TRBV18 and TRBJ2-7, reads NAGVMQNPRHLVRRRGQEARLRCSPMKGHSHVYWYRQLPEEGLKFMVYLQKENIIDESGMPKERFSAEFPKEGPSILRIQQVVRGDSAAYFCASSLSRSSYEQYFGPGTRLTVT.

V gene TRBV28 combines with J gene TRBJ1-1; a possible D gene is TRBD1 (6 bases). Germline-derived CDR1 and CDR2 are MDHEN and SYDVKM. This CDR3 spans 14 amino acids. Between the trimmed V and J ends, which lost 2 bases and 2 bases, there was a span of 9 bases. The CDR3: CASSLGGLNTEAFF. CDR3 DNA: TGTGCCAGCAGTTTAGGGGGGCTAAACACTGAAGCTTTCTTT.

V usage is TRBV11-2 and J usage is TRBJ2-3; D uncertain. Germline V lookup: CDR1 SGHAT, CDR2 FQNNGV. The ends were cut back, 2 bases at V and 2 bases at J, with 8 bases in the middle. The CDR3 totals 14 residues. The CDR3 here is CASSLSPSTDTQYF. The CDR3 DNA sequence: TGTGCCAGCAGCTTAAGTCCTTCCACAGATACGCAGTATTTT.

This clone came up a few times. This chain joins TRBV7-6 and TRBJ2-1, with 8 bases that match TRBD2. The CDR3 length is 13 residues. Germline-derived CDR1 and CDR2 are SGHVS and FNYEAQ. The J segment lost 6 bases and the V segment lost 5 bases, leaving 3 bases of the junction unmatched. The CDR3 coding sequence is TGTGCCAGCAGCCCGGGACTAGTCAATGAGCAGTTCTTC. Protein product: CASSPGLVNEQFF.

This clone was counted between two and nine times. V is TRBV14 and J is TRBJ1-2, with D possibly TRBD1 on 5 matching bases. The CDR3 consists of 13 residues. With 3 bases removed from V and 2 bases from J, the gap between germline ends came to 7 bases. Germline V lookup: CDR1 SGHDN, CDR2 FVKESK. The CDR3 loop is CASSQGLNYGYTF. The CDR3, as DNA: TGTGCCAGCAGCCAGGGACTAAACTATGGCTACACCTTC.

The chain carries TRBV11-2 and TRBJ1-4; 9 nucleotides align to TRBD1. CDR3 length: 15 amino acids. The ends lost 5 bases at V and 8 bases at J; junction bases unmatched: 9. Germline assignment: CDR1 SGHAT and CDR2 FQNNGV. For the CDR3, the DNA is TGTGCCAGCAGCCGCCAAGGGACAGGGTGGGAAAAACTGTTTTTT. It specifies CASSRQGTGWEKLFF.

This clone was counted between two and nine times. V gene TRBV28 combines with J gene TRBJ1-2, with unresolved D. Germline CDR1 is MDHEN and CDR2 is SYDVKM. V was shortened by 5 bases and J by 4 bases, with 11 bases between the two germline ends. This CDR3 has 13 amino acids. The chain's CDR3 is CASSHRALYGYTF. The CDR3 coding sequence is TGTGCCAGCAGTCACCGGGCCCTCTATGGCTACACCTTC.

This clone was seen more than once but under ten times. V is TRBV7-8 and J is TRBJ2-7; D unclear. Germline CDR1 and CDR2: SGHVS and FQNEAQ. Trimming shortened V by 3 bases and J by 5 bases, and 5 bases separated the two germline ends. This CDR3 is built from 11 residues. CDR3 DNA: TGTGCCAGCAGCTTGAGCAACGAGCAGTACTTC. Protein sequence: CASSLSNEQYF.

Only a few counts were recorded for this clone. The V and J genes are TRBV29-1 and TRBJ2-6; TRBD2 matches 10 bases. The CDR3 runs 16 residues. Germline CDR1 and CDR2: SQVTM and ANQGSEA. With 7 bases clipped from V and 0 bases from J, the junction kept 6 bases outside the gene matches. Written as DNA, the CDR3 is TGCAGCGCCAAACTAGCGGGACTCTCTGGGGCCAACGTCCTGACTTTC. Protein sequence: CSAKLAGLSGANVLTF.

This clone was seen a few times. The genes are TRBV11-2 and TRBJ2-1; 10 positions agree with TRBD2. CDR1 SGHAT and CDR2 FQNNGV come from the germline V gene. With V trimmed by 5 bases and J by 9 bases, 10 bases remained unmatched. The CDR3 runs 15 residues. The CDR3 DNA reads as TGTGCCAGCAGCACGGGACTAGCGTGGGGTAGTGAGCAGTTCTTC. It yields the protein CASSTGLAWGSEQFF. The complete variable domain, with remaining parts taken from reference TRBV11-2 and TRBJ2-1, reads EAGVAQSPRYKIIEKRQSVAFWCNPISGHATLYWYQQILGQGPKLLIQFQNNGVVDDSQLPKDRFSAERLKGVDSTLKIQPAKLEDSAVYLCASSTGLAWGSEQFFGPGTRLTVL.

CDR3 sequence: CASSPGFDRGTGELFF. The CDR3 region has the DNA TGTGCCAGCAGCCCAGGATTTGACAGGGGGACCGGGGAGCTGTTTTTT. V and J are TRBV5-4 and TRBJ2-2; TRBD1 agrees at 9 bases. This CDR3 is 16 amino acids long. Trimming took 4 bases from V and 5 from J; bases not matched to a gene: 9. The germline CDR1 and CDR2 sequences are SGHNT and YYREEE (reference sequence).

The gene calls are TRBV2 and TRBJ1-5; 10 nucleotides match TRBD1. The CDR3 runs to 16 residues. Germline CDR1 is SNHLY and CDR2 is FYNNEI. Trimming at V came to 8 bases and at J to 6 bases, leaving 13 bases not matched to a gene. Here the CDR3 reads CASSGQGYSNGQPQHF. The CDR3 bases are TGTGCCAGCTCGGGACAGGGGTATTCGAATGGTCAGCCCCAGCATTTT.

The genes are TRBV7-2 and TRBJ2-1; possibly TRBD2 for D (6 bases). This CDR3 region has 15 residues. V was shortened by 5 bases and J by 8 bases, with 19 bases between the two germline ends. The germline CDR1 and CDR2 sequences are SGHTA and FQGNSA. Written as DNA, the CDR3 is TGTGCCAGCAGCCCGTTAAGACTAGGAGTTGATGAGCAGTTCTTC. As protein: CASSPLRLGVDEQFF.

The J gene is TRBJ2-1, the V gene TRBV7-3; D is undetermined. Germline CDR1 SGHTA, CDR2 FQGTGA. This CDR3 is built from 15 residues. Between the trimmed V and J ends, which lost 4 bases and 0 bases, there was a span of 10 bases. CDR3 residues: CASSSDLSSYNEQFF. The CDR3 DNA sequence: TGTGCCAGCAGCTCAGACTTGAGCTCCTACAATGAGCAGTTCTTC.

J is TRBJ2-5 and V is TRBV18; no clear D. V lost 1 base, J lost 7 bases, and 13 bases lay in between. The CDR3 spans 14 residues. Germline CDR1 reads KGHSH; CDR2 reads LQKENI. The CDR3 reads CASSPRAGSSTQYF. Written as DNA, the CDR3 is TGTGCCAGCTCACCACGAGCTGGGTCGTCGACCCAGTACTTC.

The chain carries TRBV5-1 and TRBJ1-3; D ambiguous. The CDR3 has 17 residues. Germline loops: CDR1 SGHRS, CDR2 YFSETQ. V was pared by 0 bases and J by 0 bases, with 13 bases between. The chain's CDR3 is CASSLDQRRPSGNTIYF. The CDR3 DNA reads as TGCGCCAGCAGCTTGGACCAGCGACGTCCCTCTGGAAACACCATATATTTT.

This clone has only a few counts. The chain carries TRBV7-3 and TRBJ2-1; 8 nucleotides match TRBD2. Germline assignment: CDR1 SGHTA and CDR2 FQGTGA. This CDR3 has 15 residues. V lost 4 bases and J lost 0; bases outside the gene matches: 2. The CDR3: CASSSSGGSYNEQFF. The DNA for the CDR3 is TGTGCCAGCAGCTCCAGCGGGGGCTCCTACAATGAGCAGTTCTTC.